The T cell receptor beta chain under discussion was sequenced for a study of blood T cell repertoires in COVID-19. Study information: Sites across the United States, Italy and Spain contributed samples from acute and convalescent COVID-19. The analysed material was cDNA or gDNA that came from T cells, B-cell-depleted T cells, or PBMCs.

Those enrolled, adults aged roughly 18 to 90 years, came from 25 or so US areas. What the recovered Cohort 3 donors had was two negative PCRs, clearance, or symptom resolution. Clones were read by immunoSEQ multiplex PCR, and TCRdb kept only the in-frame ones, dropping some. In the table there are approximately 390,000 clones, about 87% of which are singletons. CDR3 length: 14 amino acids. Germline loops: CDR1 LGHNA, CDR2 YSLEER. Trimming removed 0 bases from V and 4 bases from J, with 7 bases in between. This clone appeared a few times. V is TRBV4-3 and J is TRBJ1-3; D unresolved. The sample comprised PBMCs or T cells enriched from blood (not recorded which). The source of this sequence is a woman between 50 and 59 years old who had recovered from COVID-19. DNA of the CDR3: TGCGCCAGCAGCCAAGATCTATCCGGAAACACCATATATTTT. Its translation: CASSQDLSGNTIYF.